This T cell receptor (beta chain) derives from a study of blood T cell repertoires in COVID-19. Study-level information: PBMCs, B-cell-depleted T cells, or T cells were the source of the cDNA or gDNA that made up the material.

CDR3 length: 13 amino acids. V lost 5 bases to trimming and J lost 2 bases, with 12 bases between them. In germline, CDR1 is SQVTM, CDR2 ANQGSEA. The method was immunoSEQ multiplex PCR; TCRdb's version includes in-frame clones alone and lacks a portion of them. The sample consists of about 89,000 clones, over 90% of them appearing once. This clone was counted between two and nine times. The TCR comes from a human donor with active COVID-19. The donor label of this sample is uncertain. The chain carries TRBV29-1 and TRBJ1-1; D may be TRBD1 (6 bases). Sequencing input: peripheral blood. CDR3 region: CSVSNRANTEAFF. The CDR3 region has the DNA TGCAGCGTTTCCAACAGGGCAAACACTGAAGCTTTCTTT.